A selection of T cell receptor beta chains follows, all from one sample in a study of post-analysis software for immune sequencing data. TCRdb used MiXCR to reprocess the PCR reads, holding one entry per CDR3 protein. Of approximately 350,000 distinct CDR3 sequences listed, around a third were seen once; the top ten hold around 15%. Sequencing was done on a sample of blood. These receptors were taken from a girl aged 10 to 17 with multiple sclerosis. The CDR3 runs from the conserved cysteine through the conserved F or W. A D gene is named only where the DNA matches it firmly. Size is stated for part of the rows, as once, few or many counts, or as a class when the clone is expanded.

J gene | V gene | clone size | D gene | CDR3 DNA | CDR3 protein
TRBJ1-5 | TRBV6-1 | - | - | TGTGCCAGCAGTGATGGTACTGATAGCAATCAGCCCCAGCATTTT | CASSDGTDSNQPQHF
TRBJ1-1 | TRBV28 | once | - | TGTGCCAGCAGTCCCGACAGTAACGAAGCTTTCTTT | CASSPDSNEAFF
TRBJ2-5 | TRBV7-6 | few | TRBD2 | TGTGCCAGCAGCCTAGGGACTAGCGGGGGCCAGTTCCAAGAGACCCAGTACTTC | CASSLGTSGGQFQETQYF
TRBJ2-3 | TRBV5-1 | - | - | TGCGCCAGCAGCTTGGGAGTCAGGGCTAGCACAGATACGCAGTATTTT | CASSLGVRASTDTQYF
TRBJ1-6 | TRBV7-2 | once | - | TGTGCCAGCAGCCCGCCCGGTAGAACCCTCCACTTT | CASSPPGRTLHF
TRBJ1-2 | TRBV29-1 | - | - | TGCAGCGTTCTAAGGACCTATGGCTACACCTTC | CSVLRTYGYTF
TRBJ1-5 | TRBV5-8 | many | - | TGTGCCAGCAGCGCTAGGCGGTTCCTCCAGCCCCAGCATTTT | CASSARRFLQPQHF
TRBJ2-1 | TRBV7-9 | - | TRBD1 | TGTGCCAGCAGCTTGGACAGGACCTACAATGAGCAGTTCTTC | CASSLDRTYNEQFF
TRBJ2-7 | TRBV20-1 | - | - | TGCAGTGCTCCGAAAGCAGGGACCACCACCTACGAGCAGTACTTC | CSAPKAGTTTYEQYF
TRBJ1-5 | TRBV12-3/TRBV12-4 | - | TRBD1 | TGTGCCAGCAGTTTGACAGGGGATTCCCTGCGGCCCCAGCATTTT | CASSLTGDSLRPQHF
TRBJ1-2 | TRBV6-1 | - | - | TGTGCCAGCAGTGAACAGGGGTACCGTTTTAACTATGGCTACACCTTC | CASSEQGYRFNYGYTF
TRBJ2-1 | TRBV14 | - | - | TGTGCCAGCAGCCAAGCGCAAGAGAATGAGCAGTTCTTC | CASSQAQENEQFF
TRBJ1-1 | TRBV7-9 | - | - | TGTGCCTGTGGCCCGGTGAACACTAAAGCTTTCTTT | CACGPVNTKAFF
TRBJ2-5 | TRBV25-1 | once | TRBD1 | TGTGCCAGCAGTGGAATCGGGACAGGGCGGACCCAGTACTTC | CASSGIGTGRTQYF
TRBJ2-7 | TRBV7-2 | - | TRBD1 | TGTGCCAGCAGCTTCCACCTGGCTGACAGGGACCCCTACGAGCAGTACTTC | CASSFHLADRDPYEQYF
TRBJ1-4 | TRBV6-2/TRBV6-3 | few | - | TGTGCCAGCGGCCAAGGAAGGCTTGGTGAAAAACTGTTTTTT | CASGQGRLGEKLFF